The present entry profiles one T cell receptor beta chain with its context. No antigen is known for it. Sequence at one end of the junction differs from germline and may be a read error. Three rounds of nested PCR, following a modified ARM-PCR protocol, produced the TCRbeta library. TCRdb re-called the multiplex PCR reads through MiXCR, storing one row per CDR3 protein. This table has 70,000 to 90,000 distinct CDR3 sequences, over 75% appearing once. The source of the sample is a study of tumor and adjacent non-tumor tissue in lung cancer. Across the whole study: The patients, roughly 10 men and about five women, were 31 to 76 with stage I to III disease. Samples averaged around 4 million productive TCRbeta reads each.

The germline V gene has CDR1 SGHNT and CDR2 YENEEA. The CDR3 sequence is 13 residues long. Findings and caveats of the study: Tumor tissue had significantly higher TCR diversity than normal lung.

RNA was extracted from bulk tissue without any cell sorting. Chemotherapy-naive patients with new lung cancer underwent thoracic surgery in China, August–November 2014. The sequence came from a woman between 45 and 60 years old with non-small cell lung cancer. This rearrangement joins TRBV11-3 to TRBJ2-6, with D hard to call. Sequences were obtained from lung tumor tissue. This chain's CDR3 is CGSSPRGANVLTF. Written as DNA, the CDR3 is TGTGGCAGCAGCCCCCGAGGGGCCAACGTCCTGACTTTC.